This T cell receptor (beta chain) was recovered during a study of CXCR3-negative and CXCR3-positive naive CD8 T cells. This CDR3 has 15 amino acids. Germline V lookup: CDR1 SNHLY, CDR2 FYNNEI. The method, 5' RACE with UMI labels, was used to prepare the TRB cDNA libraries. With the 5' RACE reads reprocessed, TCRdb shows one record per CDR3 protein and no DNA. Listed are over 35,000 distinct CDR3 sequences; roughly 2.4% falls within the top ten. CD45RO-CCR7+CD27+CD95- marked naive CD8+ T cells. This receptor was taken from a human donor in good health. Some clones in this sample may be carry-over from other donors' samples. The rearrangement uses TRBV2 and TRBJ2-7; TCRdb picks TRBD1, but there is no DNA to check that call. Sequencing used naive CXCR3- CD8+ T cells from blood. The subset here: CD45RO-CCR7+CD27+CD95- naive CD8+ T cells lacking CXCR3 (TNR3-). This chain's CDR3 is CASEDGQGFSYEQYF. The variable domain in full, completed from reference TRBV2 and TRBJ2-7, reads EPEVTQTPSHQVTQMGQEVILRCVPISNHLYFYWYRQILGQKVEFLVSFYNNEISEKSEIFDDQFSVERPDGSNFTLKIRSTKLEDSAMYFCASEDGQGFSYEQYFGPGTRLTVT.